This TCR beta chain was retrieved from a study of blood T cell repertoires in COVID-19. Overall study context: Nucleic acid was either cDNA or gDNA, and it came from T cells, B-cell-depleted T cells, or PBMCs.

V shed 7 bases and J shed 10 bases, with 14 bases lying between them. Germline CDR1 is SNHLY and CDR2 is FYNNEI. The CDR3 has 13 residues. This clone was observed a few times. In the study's own analysis: The assay estimated nucleated cells by amplifying reference gene primers. Sequencing used immunoSEQ multiplex PCR; TCRdb keeps in-frame clones, though not all of them. Clonal size and the V and J genes are those of that table, whereas D and trimming came from the DNA. Here the sample spans 200,000 to 250,000 clones, over 75% being singletons. This TCR derives from a man aged 40-55 years who had recovered from COVID-19. The chain is built from TRBV2 and TRBJ1-6; perhaps TRBD1 as D (5 bases). The sample comprised PBMCs or T cells enriched from blood (not recorded which). CDR3 protein: CASIQGGGSPLHF. The CDR3 DNA reads TGTGCCAGCATCCAGGGAGGAGGGTCACCCCTCCACTTT.